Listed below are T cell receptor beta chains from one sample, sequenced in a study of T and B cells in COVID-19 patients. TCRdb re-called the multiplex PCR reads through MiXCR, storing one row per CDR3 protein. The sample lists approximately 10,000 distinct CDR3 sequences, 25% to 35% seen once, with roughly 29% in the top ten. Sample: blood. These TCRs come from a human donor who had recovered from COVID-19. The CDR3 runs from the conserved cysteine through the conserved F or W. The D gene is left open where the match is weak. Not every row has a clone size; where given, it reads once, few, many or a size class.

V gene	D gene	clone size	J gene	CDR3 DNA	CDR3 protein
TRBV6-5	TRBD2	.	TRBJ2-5	TGTGCCAGCAGCGGTGGACTAGCGGGAGATCGGTACTTC	CASSGGLAGDRYF
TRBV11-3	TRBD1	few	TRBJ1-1	TGTGCCAGCAGCTTAAGTCCGGGACAGGGGAGAAACACTGAAGCTTTCTTT	CASSLSPGQGRNTEAFF
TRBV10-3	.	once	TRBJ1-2	TGTGCCATCAGTGCCTTGGGGGTACAGTTGGGCTACACCTTC	CAISALGVQLGYTF
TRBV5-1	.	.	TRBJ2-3	TGCGCCAGCAGCTTGGACCGCAGGGTTCCAGATACGCAGTATTTT	CASSLDRRVPDTQYF
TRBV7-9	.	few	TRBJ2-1	TGTGCCAGCAGCTTAGTTTCTACATACAATGAGCAGTTCTTC	CASSLVSTYNEQFF
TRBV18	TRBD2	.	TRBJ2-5	TGTGCCAGCTCACCTCGGACTAGCGGGAGCGGGGAGACCCAGTACTTC	CASSPRTSGSGETQYF
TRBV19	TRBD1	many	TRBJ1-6	TGTGCCAGTAGTATTGACAGGGACTCACCCCTCCACTTT	CASSIDRDSPLHF
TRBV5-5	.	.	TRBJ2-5	TGTGCCAGCAGCTCCGGGACGGCACAAGAGACCCAGTACTTC	CASSSGTAQETQYF
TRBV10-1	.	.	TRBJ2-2	TGCGCCAGCAGTGAGTCAAGGAATGGGGAGCTGTTTTTT	CASSESRNGELFF
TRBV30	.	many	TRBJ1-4	TGTGCCTGGAGTGTAAAGGGGGGGGAAAAACTGTTTTTT	CAWSVKGGEKLFF
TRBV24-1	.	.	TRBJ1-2	TGTGCCACCAGTGGCGGGAATGGCTACACCTTC	CATSGGNGYTF
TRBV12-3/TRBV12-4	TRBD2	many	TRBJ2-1	TGTGCCAGCAGTCCGCGGACTAGCGGGAGTTTCAATGAGCAGTTCTTC	CASSPRTSGSFNEQFF
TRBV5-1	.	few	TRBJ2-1	TGCGCCAGCAGCTTGTTTGCCCATGAGCAGTTCTTC	CASSLFAHEQFF
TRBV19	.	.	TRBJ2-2	TGTGCCAGTAGTACCGGGACGAAGAACACCGGGGAGCTGTTTTTT	CASSTGTKNTGELFF
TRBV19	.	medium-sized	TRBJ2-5	TGTGCCAGTAGGGAGACTAGTTTAAGGGAGACCCAGTACTTC	CASRETSLRETQYF
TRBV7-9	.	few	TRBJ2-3	TGTGCCGCCTTAGGGGGACCAGATACGCAGTATTTT	CAALGGPDTQYF